The rows below give T cell receptor beta chains drawn from one sample of a study of T cell clones after liver transplantation. Method: immunoSEQ multiplex PCR; TCRdb's copy keeps in-frame clones and lacks some. The table lists tens of thousands of clones, 70% to 75% of them singletons. The input for sequencing was CD4+ T cells from blood, taken at the 22-month timepoint. These TCRs come from a human patient who received a liver transplant. A subset of T cells may come from the graft donor. Both conserved end residues are part of each CDR3. D genes are given only for firm matches. Size tells how often a clone was seen (once, few, many) or the class of an expanded clone, and some rows leave it out.

cdr3_aa cdr3_nt clone_size v_call d_call j_call cdr3_length
CASSYREGEKLFF TGTGCCAGCAGCTACAGGGAGGGTGAAAAACTGTTTTTT - TRBV7-9 - TRBJ1-4 13
CASSSIRSKYNEQFF TGTGCCAGCAGCTCCATCAGAAGTAAGTACAATGAGCAGTTCTTC - TRBV11-2 - TRBJ2-1 15
CASSALSGGIAGELFF TGTGCCAGCAGCGCCCTCTCGGGTGGTATCGCCGGGGAGCTGTTTTTT - TRBV9 - TRBJ2-2 16
CASRRGYNEQFF TGTGCCAGCAGGAGGGGCTACAATGAGCAGTTCTTC - TRBV6-5 - TRBJ2-1 12
CASRRMMISGANVLTF TGTGCCAGCAGACGAATGATGATCTCTGGGGCCAACGTCCTGACTTTC - TRBV2 - TRBJ2-6 16
CASSRDSSGGQYF TGTGCCAGCTCAAGGGACAGCTCCGGGGGGCAGTACTTC - TRBV18 - TRBJ2-7 13
CASSEELGGGASSSSYNEQFF TGTGCCAGCAGTGAAGAGCTCGGCGGGGGGGCCTCTTCGAGCTCCTACAATGAGCAGTTCTTC - TRBV6-1 TRBD2 TRBJ2-1 21
CASSLMEETEAFF TGTGCCAGCAGCTTAATGGAGGAGACTGAAGCTTTCTTT - TRBV7-9 - TRBJ1-1 13
CASSIEARAGTLNTEAFF TGTGCCAGTAGTATAGAAGCTCGGGCAGGCACGTTAAACACTGAAGCTTTCTTT - TRBV19 - TRBJ1-1 18
CASRLGTGELFF TGTGCCAGCAGGCTAGGCACCGGGGAGCTGTTTTTT - TRBV6-5 - TRBJ2-2 12
CAWSGTPGGNQPQHF TGTGCCTGGAGTGGGACCCCAGGGGGCAATCAGCCCCAGCATTTT few TRBV30 - TRBJ1-5 15
CASSYSNRGPYNEQFF TGTGCCAGCAGTTACTCGAATCGGGGGCCCTACAATGAGCAGTTCTTC - TRBV6-5 - TRBJ2-1 16
CAISESTPGGGTNEKLFF TGTGCCATCAGTGAGTCGACTCCCGGGGGAGGGACTAATGAAAAACTGTTTTTT - TRBV10-3 - TRBJ1-4 18
CASSLGQWGTDTQYF TGCGCCAGCAGCTTGGGACAGTGGGGCACAGATACGCAGTATTTT - TRBV5-1 - TRBJ2-3 15
CATSRDIGTGPEKLFF TGTGCCACCAGCAGAGATATAGGAACAGGGCCTGAAAAACTGTTTTTT - TRBV15 - TRBJ1-4 16
CASSLDLAGGNNEQFF TGTGCCAGCAGCTTGGACCTAGCGGGGGGGAACAATGAGCAGTTCTTC - TRBV5-4 TRBD2 TRBJ2-1 16
CASRRDTGYEQYF TGTGCCAGCAGAAGGGACACCGGCTACGAGCAGTACTTC - TRBV6-5 - TRBJ2-7 13
CASSLSSVGDTQYF TGCGCCAGCAGCTTATCTAGCGTGGGAGATACGCAGTATTTT - TRBV5-1 - TRBJ2-3 14
CTSSQDKWGGVNKPQHF TGCACCAGCAGCCAAGATAAATGGGGGGGGGTCAATAAGCCCCAGCATTTT - TRBV1 - TRBJ1-5 17
CASSQGTGAEAFF TGTGCCAGTTCACAGGGGACAGGGGCTGAAGCTTTCTTT - TRBV2 TRBD1 TRBJ1-1 13
CASSAGSGNTIYF TGTGCCAGCAGCGCAGGGTCTGGAAACACCATATATTTT - TRBV9 - TRBJ1-3 13
CASSSQMGQGSNIQYF TGTGCCAGCAGCTCTCAAATGGGACAGGGCTCGAACATTCAGTACTTC - TRBV13 TRBD1 TRBJ2-4 16
CASSLRGEGIASPLHF TGCGCCAGCAGCTTAAGAGGAGAGGGCATCGCATCACCCCTCCACTTT - TRBV5-1 - TRBJ1-6 16
CASSRTPDTGELFF TGCGCCAGCAGCCGCACCCCCGACACCGGGGAGCTGTTTTTT - TRBV5-1 - TRBJ2-2 14
CASSITGTGGLQPQHF TGTGCCAGTAGTATCACAGGGACAGGGGGTTTACAGCCCCAGCATTTT - TRBV19 TRBD1 TRBJ1-5 16
CASSRGFSGNTIYF TGTGCCAGTAGTCGAGGGTTCTCTGGAAACACCATATATTTT - TRBV19 - TRBJ1-3 14
CASSESSTDTQYF TGTGCCAGCAGTGAGAGTAGCACAGATACGCAGTATTTT - TRBV6-1 - TRBJ2-3 13
CASRRGRVDEQYF TGTGCCAGCAGAAGGGGGCGCGTCGACGAGCAGTACTTC - TRBV6-5 TRBD1 TRBJ2-7 13
CASSQGRSPLHF TGTGCCAGCAGTCAGGGGAGGTCACCCCTCCACTTT - TRBV6-1 - TRBJ1-6 12
CASSSLRGLAGGNEQFF TGTGCCAGCAGCTCCCTCCGGGGACTAGCGGGGGGGAATGAGCAGTTCTTC - TRBV11-2 TRBD2 TRBJ2-1 17
CASSGVGGRSTDTQYF TGTGCCAGCAGCGGGGTGGGGGGGCGAAGCACAGATACGCAGTATTTT - TRBV9 - TRBJ2-3 16
CASSLGREEQYF TGTGCCAGCAGCTTAGGCCGGGAAGAGCAGTACTTC few TRBV7-9 - TRBJ2-7 12
CASSQGGWTSGVNEQFF TGTGCCAGCAGCCAAGGGGGATGGACTAGCGGGGTCAATGAGCAGTTCTTC - TRBV4-2 TRBD2 TRBJ2-1 17